The 14 T cell receptor beta chains below come from one sample, sequenced in a study of CD8+CD57+ T cells in acquired aplastic anemia. CDR3 and TCR beta VDJ profiling relied on a genomic DNA template. TCRdb fed the reads into MiXCR, producing one record per CDR3 protein. The profile covers about 190,000 distinct CDR3 sequences, with 54% appearing a single time and roughly 15% taken by the ten largest. Sequenced sample: sorted CD4+, CD8+, or CD8+CD57+ T cells (not recorded which) from PBMCs. These receptors originate from a human donor in good health, serving as a control.

This clonotype has at least ten counts. The chain employs TRBV20-1 and TRBJ1-1; the D is unclear. In germline, CDR1 is DFQATT, CDR2 SNEGSKA (reference sequence). The length of the CDR3 is 13 residues. V was shortened by 2 bases and J by 7 bases, with 14 bases between the two germline ends. The CDR3 is CSARPLSAGEAFF. As DNA, the CDR3 is TGCAGTGCTAGACCTCTTTCCGCAGGTGAAGCTTTCTTT.

This sequence joins TRBV6-9 and TRBJ2-3; 11 bases align to TRBD2. Germline V gene data show CDR1 as MNHGY and CDR2 as SVAAGI. The CDR3 length is 15 residues. The J segment lost 1 base and the V segment lost 6 bases, leaving 3 bases of the junction unmatched. The CDR3 coding sequence is TGTGCCAGCAGGTCACTAGCGGGGGGCACAGATACGCAGTATTTT. Residues: CASRSLAGGTDTQYF.

Points on this clonotype: Possible read error: a much larger clone is one base away. The J gene is TRBJ1-3, the V gene TRBV4-1; D may be TRBD1 (6 bases). Trimming took 4 bases from V and 2 from J, leaving 12 bases between them. CDR3 size: 15 residues. CDR1 is MGHRA, CDR2 YSYEKL, per germline. This CDR3 is CASSRYKGAGNTIYF. CDR3 in DNA: TGCGCCAGCAGCCGTTACAAGGGGGCTGGAAACACCATATATTTT.

This clonotype was found many times. The chain employs TRBV7-8 and TRBJ2-1; weak D call: TRBD2 (6 bases). With 1 base removed from V and 4 bases from J, the gap between germline ends came to 11 bases. The CDR3 is 15 residues long. Germline lookup yields CDR1 SGHVS and CDR2 FQNEAQ. The CDR3 loop reads CASSLGRGKYNEQFF. In DNA, the CDR3 is TGTGCCAGCAGCTTAGGTCGCGGGAAGTACAATGAGCAGTTCTTC.

The chain links TRBV15 to TRBJ1-2, with 9 bases matching TRBD1. The junction had 10 bases not matched to a gene; V was cut back by 0 bases and J by 8 bases. CDR1 is LNHNV and CDR2 is YYDKDF in the germline V gene (reference sequence). The length of the CDR3 is 16 residues. CDR3 region: CATSRDRTGGRRGYTF. Here the CDR3 DNA reads TGTGCCACCAGCAGAGATCGTACAGGGGGCCGTAGAGGCTACACCTTC.

V is TRBV29-1 and J is TRBJ1-1, with 11 bases fitting TRBD1. Germline CDR1 and CDR2: SQVTM and ANQGSEA. V shed 6 bases, J shed 4 bases, and the junction held 4 bases outside the gene matches. The CDR3 length is 13 residues. The CDR3 protein is CSVRDRGITEAFF. CDR3 bases: TGCAGCGTAAGGGACAGGGGGATCACTGAAGCTTTCTTT.

In its sample, this clonotype was seen many times. The genes are TRBV27 and TRBJ1-4, with D perhaps matching TRBD1 (6 bases). The CDR3 consists of 13 residues. With 6 bases removed from V and 5 bases from J, the gap between germline ends came to 10 bases. Germline CDR1 and CDR2: MNHEY and SMNVEV (reference sequence). The DNA for the CDR3 is TGTGCCAGCAGCCGGACAGCAAATGAAAAACTGTTTTTT. This sequence encodes CASSRTANEKLFF.

Details on this clonotype: A clone one base away is much larger, so this may be a read error. This chain connects TRBV28 to TRBJ1-6; TRBD1 aligns across 10 bases. Germline lookup yields CDR1 MDHEN and CDR2 SYDVKM. The CDR3 runs 15 residues. CDR3 sequence reads: CASRTPGQGNSPPHF. CDR3 DNA: TGTGCCAGCAGGACGCCGGGACAGGGGAATTCACCCCCCCACTTT.

The chain is built from TRBV29-1 and TRBJ1-2, with D possibly being TRBD1 (6 bases). The V end was cut by 6 bases, the J end by 3 bases, with 14 bases between. This CDR3 is built from 13 residues. Germline V gene lookup returns CDR1 SQVTM and CDR2 ANQGSEA. CDR3 nucleotides: TGCAGCGTCTCTCCAGGGGACCACTATGGCTACACCTTC. Translated: CSVSPGDHYGYTF.

The sample holds many counts of this clonotype. The chain recombines TRBV28 with TRBJ2-7; D possibly corresponds to TRBD2 (5 bases). The ends were cut back, 8 bases at V and 9 bases at J, with 14 bases in the middle. The CDR3 sequence is 11 residues long. Germline values: CDR1 MDHEN, CDR2 SYDVKM. CDR3 residues: CASEGYGVQYF. In DNA, the CDR3 is TGTGCCAGCGAAGGTTACGGGGTGCAGTACTTC.

This clonotype was detected ten times or more. This chain joins TRBV7-3 and TRBJ1-1, with 8 bases lining up with TRBD1. With V trimmed by 4 bases and J by 5 bases, 3 bases remained unmatched. Germline CDR1 and CDR2: SGHTA and FQGTGA. The CDR3 extends over 13 amino acids. The CDR3 nucleotides read TGTGCCAGCAGCTCCCAGGGGGCAACTGAAGCTTTCTTT. Protein product: CASSSQGATEAFF.

The chain is built from TRBV15 and TRBJ2-5; possibly TRBD1 or TRBD2 for D (6 bases each). V lost 5 bases, J lost 9 bases, and 22 bases lay in between. Per germline, CDR1 LNHNV and CDR2 YYDKDF (reference sequence). The CDR3 extends over 15 amino acids. The CDR3 is CATSLGGHSNQPQYF. In DNA, the CDR3 is TGTGCCACCAGCTTGGGGGGACATAGCAATCAGCCCCAGTACTTC.

J is TRBJ1-2 and V is TRBV2; D is perhaps TRBD1 (5 bases). The CDR3 has 16 residues. Trimming removed 10 bases at V and 0 bases at J, with 21 bases between. Germline lookup yields CDR1 SNHLY and CDR2 FYNNEI. CDR3 in DNA: TGTGCCACCCTACGGGGCAGTAATTATCCTAACTATGGCTACACCTTC. Residues: CATLRGSNYPNYGYTF.

The chain combines TRBV7-3 with TRBJ1-1; unclear D gene. Germline values: CDR1 SGHTA, CDR2 FQGTGA. This CDR3 comprises 14 residues. V was cut by 5 bases and J by 5 bases, with 15 bases left in between. CDR3 sequence (DNA): TGTGCCAGCAGCCTGGCTCCGGACGAAACTGAAGCTTTCTTT. Amino acid sequence: CASSLAPDETEAFF.